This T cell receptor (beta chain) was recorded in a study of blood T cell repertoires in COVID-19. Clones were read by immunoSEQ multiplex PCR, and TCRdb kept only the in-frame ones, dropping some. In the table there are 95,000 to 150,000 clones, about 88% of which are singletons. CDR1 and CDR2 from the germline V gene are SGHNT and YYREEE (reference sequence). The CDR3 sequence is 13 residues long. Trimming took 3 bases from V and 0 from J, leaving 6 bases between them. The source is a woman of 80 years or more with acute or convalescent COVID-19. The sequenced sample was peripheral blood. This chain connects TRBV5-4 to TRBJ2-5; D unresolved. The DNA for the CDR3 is TGTGCCAGCAGCTCCCGGGACCAAGAGACCCAGTACTTC. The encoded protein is CASSSRDQETQYF.